These 23 T cell receptor beta chains came from one sample sequenced in a study of monozygotic twins with inflammatory bowel disease. TCRdb re-called the 5' RACE reads; every CDR3 protein appears as one record, without DNA. The sample totals 110,000 to 150,000 distinct CDR3 sequences. The sequenced sample consisted of blood. The receptor source for this set is a human donor with ulcerative colitis or Crohn's disease, or a healthy co-twin of an affected twin (not recorded which).

The chain carries TRBV6-2 or TRBV6-3 and TRBJ2-7. This CDR3 comprises 13 residues. Germline assignment: CDR1 MNHEY and CDR2 SVGEGT. CDR3 sequence: CASSYLPFYEQYF.

The chain couples TRBV30 to TRBJ1-6; no DNA is available, so the TRBD1 call from TCRdb remains unchecked. The CDR3 loop spans 15 amino acids. Germline values: CDR1 GTSNPN, CDR2 SVGIG (reference sequence). CDR3: CAWSLRQGAGSPLHF.

The CDR3 spells CASSLDSSNEQFF. V is TRBV5-1 and J is TRBJ2-1. The CDR3 covers 13 residues. Germline V gene data show CDR1 as SGHRS and CDR2 as YFSETQ.

The chain combines TRBV5-6 with TRBJ2-7. The CDR3 consists of 14 residues. The germline V gene has CDR1 SGHDT and CDR2 YYEEEE. The CDR3 spells CASSLELTTYEQYF.

The chain joins TRBV27 to TRBJ1-4. This CDR3 spans 13 amino acids. Germline V gene lookup returns CDR1 MNHEY and CDR2 SMNVEV (reference sequence). CDR3 loop: CASSFSQSEKLFF. Together with reference TRBV27 and TRBJ1-4, the CDR3 gives the full variable domain: EAQVTQNPRYLITVTGKKLTVTCSQNMNHEYMSWYRQDPGLGLRQIYYSMNVEVTDKGDVPEGYKVSRKEKRNFPLILESPSPNQTSLYFCASSFSQSEKLFFGSGTQLSVL.

The genes are TRBV11-2 and TRBJ2-7; TCRdb picks TRBD2, but there is no DNA to check that call. The length of the CDR3 is 13 residues. Germline V gene sequence: CDR1 SGHAT, CDR2 FQNNGV. This CDR3 reads CASSPVQFHEQYF.

This sequence joins TRBV29-1 and TRBJ2-5. This CDR3 spans 15 amino acids. Germline lookup yields CDR1 SQVTM and CDR2 ANQGSEA. CDR3 in amino acids: CSARRQDAPQETQYF.

V and J are TRBV2 and TRBJ2-2. The CDR3 contains 15 residues. CDR1 is SNHLY, CDR2 FYNNEI, per germline. CDR3 in amino acids: CASSERRPNTGELFF.

The chain combines TRBV20-1 with TRBJ2-1; TCRdb gives TRBD1 as the D gene, but with no DNA this cannot be confirmed. The CDR3 length is 15 residues. CDR1 and CDR2 from the germline V gene are DFQATT and SNEGSKA (reference sequence). This CDR3 reads CSPGRERGVYNEQFF.

The V call is TRBV20-1, the J call TRBJ2-1; TCRdb's D call, TRBD2, is unchecked because there is no DNA. The germline gives CDR1 DFQATT, CDR2 SNEGSKA (reference sequence). The CDR3 length is 13 residues. This chain's CDR3 is CSARGGVRNEQFF.

J is TRBJ2-7 and V is TRBV19; TCRdb picks TRBD1, but there is no DNA to check that call. The germline gives CDR1 LNHDA, CDR2 SQIVND (reference sequence). CDR3 length: 15 amino acids. The CDR3 sequence is CASSRIGDSSYEQYF.

V is TRBV10-2 and J is TRBJ2-5. The V gene's germline CDR1 is WSHSY and CDR2 SAAADI. The CDR3 is 13 amino acids. The CDR3 protein is CASSETVPETQYF.

The chain carries TRBV4-1 and TRBJ2-3. The germline V gene has CDR1 MGHRA and CDR2 YSYEKL. The CDR3 sequence is 16 residues long. CDR3 amino acids: CASSQVRSASTDTQYF.

The chain recombines TRBV18 with TRBJ2-7; the TCRdb call, TRBD1, lacks DNA for checking. Germline CDR1 KGHSH, CDR2 LQKENI. CDR3 size: 16 residues. The CDR3 sequence is CASSPVQAASSYEQYF. The variable domain in full, with the rest retrieved from reference TRBV18 and TRBJ2-7, is NAGVMQNPRHLVRRRGQEARLRCSPMKGHSHVYWYRQLPEEGLKFMVYLQKENIIDESGMPKERFSAEFPKEGPSILRIQQVVRGDSAAYFCASSPVQAASSYEQYFGPGTRLTVT.

This chain joins TRBV29-1 and TRBJ2-5; TCRdb proposes TRBD1, but this gene call is untestable without DNA. Germline CDR1 and CDR2: SQVTM and ANQGSEA. This CDR3 has 16 amino acids. The CDR3 reads CSVEVGRGRTQETQYF.

Here the CDR3 reads CASSAPRGGRRTEAFF. The chain has TRBV11-2 and TRBJ1-1; the TRBD1 assignment by TCRdb is unverifiable without DNA. This CDR3 is built from 16 residues. Germline CDR1 SGHAT, CDR2 FQNNGV.

The chain couples TRBV29-1 to TRBJ2-1. This CDR3 region has 12 residues. CDR1 and CDR2 (germline): SQVTM, ANQGSEA. The CDR3 here is CSVGSHANEQFF.

V is TRBV7-6 and J is TRBJ1-1. The CDR3 has 14 amino acids. Germline V gene sequence: CDR1 SGHVS, CDR2 FNYEAQ. The CDR3 sequence is CASSLALQNTEAFF.

The chain has TRBV7-2 and TRBJ2-3. CDR1 SGHTA and CDR2 FQGNSA come from the germline V gene. There are 14 residues in the CDR3. CDR3 residues: CASSFSTDTDTQYF.

This chain joins TRBV7-2 and TRBJ1-1; as DNA is missing, the TRBD1 call by TCRdb cannot be tested. The CDR3 spans 13 residues. Germline lookup yields CDR1 SGHTA and CDR2 FQGNSA. CDR3 residues: CASSFIQGVEAFF.

The gene calls are TRBV7-9 and TRBJ1-2; checking the TCRdb D call of TRBD1 is not possible without DNA. The CDR3 totals 17 residues. Germline CDR1 and CDR2: SEHNR and FQNEAQ (reference sequence). CDR3 sequence reads: CASSWVRDRGFDYGYTF.

The rearrangement uses TRBV3-1 and TRBJ1-1. CDR1 is LGHDT, CDR2 YNNKEL, per germline (reference sequence). The CDR3 totals 15 residues. The CDR3 here is CASSQGSRGTTEAFF.

This chain links TRBV5-1 with TRBJ2-2; checking the TCRdb D call of TRBD2 is not possible without DNA. Germline assignment: CDR1 SGHRS and CDR2 YFSETQ. The CDR3 length is 15 residues. The CDR3 sequence: CASTPQSFNTGELFF.